This entry lists 10 T cell receptor beta chains sequenced from one sample in a study of T-cell memory formation after mild COVID-19. TCRdb independently ran MiXCR on the 5' RACE reads; one entry per CDR3 protein. Of 350,000 to 450,000 distinct CDR3 sequences listed, approximately 15% are singletons. The source material was PBMCs or a T cell subset sorted from them (not recorded which). These receptor sequences come from a man between 18 and 35 years old who had mild COVID-19 (a few samples of this study predate the infection). Cell type and time point are not known.

The chain links TRBV7-9 to TRBJ2-3; D call uncertain. This CDR3 is built from 14 residues. Germline CDR1 and CDR2: SEHNR and FQNEAQ (reference sequence). Trimming removed 8 bases from V and 1 base from J, with 13 bases in between. The CDR3 bases are TGTGCCAGCCTCTCCAATAGTGGCACAGATACGCAGTATTTT. This translates into CASLSNSGTDTQYF.

There are a few counts of this clonotype. The rearrangement joins TRBV19 to TRBJ2-7; 8 bases line up with TRBD1. Germline values: CDR1 LNHDA, CDR2 SQIVND (reference sequence). The CDR3 has 14 residues. Trimming removed 10 bases from V and 0 bases from J; junction bases left unmatched: 8. The CDR3 reads CATPKDRDSYEQYV. The CDR3 DNA is TGTGCCACCCCGAAGGACAGGGACTCCTACGAGCAGTACGTC.

This clonotype was found a few times. The rearrangement joins TRBV25-1 to TRBJ2-5, with TRBD2 identical over 8 bases. The CDR3 runs 14 residues. The germline CDR1 and CDR2 sequences are MGHDK and SYGVNS. The V and J ends lost 7 bases and 4 bases, in that order; junction bases with no gene match: 8. The CDR3 bases are TGTGCCAGCATGCGTACTAGCGGTGGAGAGACCCAGTACTTC. Amino acids: CASMRTSGGETQYF.

This clonotype was seen a handful of times. The chain employs TRBV12-3 or TRBV12-4 and TRBJ1-5, with 7 bases matching TRBD1. CDR3 length equals 13 residues. The V gene end was trimmed by 6 bases and the J gene end by 5 bases; junction bases not matched to a gene: 4. The CDR3 DNA reads as TGTGCCAGCAGATCCGGACAGGATCAGCCCCAGCATTTT. Its protein product is CASRSGQDQPQHF.

The chain carries TRBV6-2 or TRBV6-3 and TRBJ2-1, with 8 nucleotides matching TRBD1. With V trimmed by 0 bases and J by 7 bases, 8 bases remained unmatched. The CDR3 runs 16 residues. Looked up from germline, CDR1 is MNHEY and CDR2 is SVGEGT. This chain's CDR3 is CASSYSPRGRSNEQFF. CDR3 nucleotide sequence: TGTGCCAGCAGTTACTCACCCAGGGGGCGATCGAATGAGCAGTTCTTC.

This clonotype was counted at least ten times. The chain couples TRBV23-1 to TRBJ2-3; unclear D gene. TRBV23-1 is treated as an ORF (open reading frame) with a function not yet certain. Trimming left V 6 bases short and J 4 bases short, with 20 bases between. The length of the CDR3 is 16 residues. CDR3 sequence (DNA): TGCGCCAGCAGCCCCACCCGACCCTGGGTCGCAGATACGCAGTATTTT. Translating gives CASSPTRPWVADTQYF.

The gene calls are TRBV4-2 and TRBJ1-5; unclear D gene. The germline gives CDR1 LGHNA, CDR2 YNFKEQ. The CDR3 covers 15 residues. Between the trimmed V and J ends, which lost 4 bases and 3 bases, there was a span of 13 bases. For the CDR3, the DNA is TGTGCCAGCAGCCCCCTCGCCAGCGCCAATCAGCCCCAGCATTTT. It encodes CASSPLASANQPQHF.

The gene calls are TRBV7-9 and TRBJ2-7, with a tentative D call TRBD2 (5 bases). Trimming took 1 base from V and 1 from J, leaving 17 bases between them. Germline V gives CDR1 SEHNR, CDR2 FQNEAQ (reference sequence). The CDR3 length is 17 residues. The CDR3 coding sequence is TGTGCCAGCAGCTTAGGGTCCCTTTCGACGGGGTCCTACGAGCAGTACGTC. As protein: CASSLGSLSTGSYEQYV.

The V call is TRBV6-6, the J call TRBJ1-5, with D unresolved. The CDR3 spans 14 residues. Germline CDR1 reads MNHNY; CDR2 reads SVGAGI (reference sequence). Trimming removed 4 bases from V and 5 bases from J, with 12 bases in between. The CDR3 region has the DNA TGTGCCAGCAGTTCTTGGGTATCGGATCAGCCCCAGCATTTT. This translates into CASSSWVSDQPQHF.

This clonotype was counted many times. The J gene is TRBJ1-1, the V gene TRBV5-1, with D perhaps matching TRBD1 (5 bases). With 3 bases removed from V and 0 bases from J, the gap between germline ends came to 6 bases. Per the germline V gene, CDR1 is SGHRS and CDR2 is YFSETQ. The CDR3 covers 13 residues. CDR3 sequence: CASSSRVNTEAFF. The CDR3 DNA is TGCGCCAGCAGCTCCAGGGTGAACACTGAAGCTTTCTTT.